The entry that follows covers one T cell receptor beta chain sequence. This specimen belongs to a study of shared clonotypes between healthy human individuals. TCRdb's table, derived via immunoSEQ multiplex PCR, lists solely in-frame clones and lacks some. The repertoire has about 490,000 clones, around 80% of them found once; the top ten carry over 10%. CDR1 is GTSNPN and CDR2 is SVGIG in the germline V gene (reference sequence). Trimming took 0 bases from V and 2 from J, leaving 11 bases between them. This CDR3 spans 15 amino acids. Sequences were obtained from PBMCs. The receptor's source is a woman aged 40 to 50 in good health. Some clones in this sample may be carry-over from other donors' samples. V is TRBV30 and J is TRBJ1-5; D gene unclear. The CDR3 loop reads CAWSVKVGGNQPQHF. The CDR3 DNA is TGTGCCTGGAGTGTAAAAGTGGGCGGCAATCAGCCCCAGCATTTT.